These 6 T cell receptor beta chains originate from one sample sequenced in a study of blood T cell repertoires in COVID-19. Using immunoSEQ multiplex PCR, the repertoire was profiled, and TCRdb retains in-frame clones only, with some absent. Of about 260,000 clones in the sample, about 88% were seen once. Sequencing used peripheral blood. The receptors come from a woman in her sixties or seventies with COVID-19, enrolled during active disease.

The chain uses TRBV5-4 and TRBJ2-7; 10 positions match TRBD2. CDR1 and CDR2 from the germline V gene are SGHNT and YYREEE (reference sequence). The CDR3 consists of 16 residues. With 5 bases clipped from V and 2 bases from J, the junction kept 10 bases outside the gene matches. Here the CDR3 DNA reads TGTGCCAGCAGTATAGCGGGAGGACTCATGACCTACGAGCAGTACTTC. Its protein product is CASSIAGGLMTYEQYF.

This clone was counted only a few times. This rearrangement joins TRBV6-6 to TRBJ2-3, with D possibly matching TRBD2 (5 bases). The CDR3 is made up of 15 amino acids. V was trimmed by 2 bases and J by 1 base, leaving 10 bases between them. Germline-derived CDR1 and CDR2 are MNHNY and SVGAGI (reference sequence). The CDR3 loop is CASSYTGSGTDTQYF. CDR3 sequence (DNA): TGTGCCAGCAGTTACACGGGGTCGGGCACAGATACGCAGTATTTT.

This sequence joins TRBV6-2 or TRBV6-3 and TRBJ1-6, with TRBD1 matching over 9 bases. V shed 4 bases, J shed 10 bases, and the junction held 8 bases outside the gene matches. CDR3 length: 15 amino acids. CDR1 and CDR2 (germline): MNHEY, SVGEGT. The CDR3 nucleotides read TGTGCCAGCAGTTCCAACAGGGGGCCTCGATCACCCCTCCACTTT. As protein: CASSSNRGPRSPLHF.

The rearrangement links TRBV6-1 to TRBJ2-2; TRBD1 aligns across 7 bases. V dropped 3 bases and J dropped 7; count of bases not matched to a gene: 11. CDR3 length equals 16 residues. Germline V CDR1 and CDR2: MNHNS, SASEGT. Here the CDR3 DNA reads TGTGCCAGCAGTGATAATCAGGGGGTCTTGGACGGGGAGCTGTTTTTT. Translated, it gives CASSDNQGVLDGELFF.

The rearrangement joins TRBV5-4 to TRBJ1-4; D is uncertain. CDR3 size: 14 residues. In germline, CDR1 is SGHNT, CDR2 YYREEE (reference sequence). V was pared by 1 base and J by 4 bases, with 8 bases between. The chain's CDR3 is CASSLPGSNEKLFF. In nucleotides, the CDR3 is TGTGCCAGCAGCTTGCCGGGGAGTAATGAAAAACTGTTTTTT.

The chain uses TRBV2 and TRBJ1-5; 8 bases agree with TRBD1. The CDR3 is 17 residues long. Germline V gene lookup returns CDR1 SNHLY and CDR2 FYNNEI. V was clipped by 4 bases and J by 0 bases; unmatched bases: 8. The CDR3 region has the DNA TGTGCCAGCAGTGCGTTTCCGGGACAGGATAGCAATCAGCCCCAGCATTTT. Its protein product is CASSAFPGQDSNQPQHF.